This is a list of T cell receptor beta chains from one sample in a study of siplizumab effects on memory and regulatory T cells. Here immunoSEQ multiplex PCR was the method, and the copy in TCRdb shows in-frame clones only, minus some. Among some 96,000 clones listed, 91% were seen once. The sample taken for sequencing was CD4+ T cells sorted from blood. These receptors all come from a human donor in good health. Both conserved end residues are part of each CDR3. Fields, in order: CDR3 length, V gene, clone size, J gene, D gene, CDR3 protein, CDR3 DNA. D genes are given only for firm matches. Not all rows give a size; the values are once, few, many and, for expanded clones, a class.

>16|TRBV4-3|.|TRBJ2-1|TRBD2
CASSPGAGVVSNEQFF
TGCGCCAGCAGCCCCGGGGCGGGGGTTGTCAGCAATGAGCAGTTCTTC
>14|TRBV7-2|.|TRBJ1-5|.
CASSLGDRNQPQHF
TGTGCCAGCAGCTTAGGGGATCGCAATCAGCCCCAGCATTTT
>14|TRBV5-1|.|TRBJ2-2|.
CASSDRVVTGELFF
TGCGCCAGCAGCGATAGGGTCGTCACCGGGGAGCTGTTTTTT
>20|TRBV28|.|TRBJ2-7|TRBD1
CASSLGSWSLFWDRDYEQYF
TGTGCCAGCAGTTTAGGTTCATGGTCTCTATTTTGGGACAGGGACTACGAGCAGTACTTC
>16|TRBV5-1|once|TRBJ2-5|.
CASSLVGSAQQETQYF
TGCGCCAGCAGCTTGGTGGGGTCGGCACAGCAAGAGACCCAGTACTTC
>12|TRBV5-6|.|TRBJ1-2|.
CASSLPPGGYTF
TGTGCCAGCAGCTTGCCCCCTGGTGGCTACACCTTC
>15|TRBV2|.|TRBJ1-5|.
CASGGQADSNQPQHF
TGTGCCAGCGGTGGGCAGGCCGATAGCAATCAGCCCCAGCATTTT
>12|TRBV7-7|.|TRBJ2-3|TRBD1
CASSAGGDTQYF
TGTGCCAGCAGTGCAGGGGGAGATACGCAGTATTTT
>15|TRBV4-3|.|TRBJ1-2|.
CASSRDRITNYGYTF
TGCGCCAGCAGCCGAGACAGGATTACTAACTATGGCTACACCTTC
>14|TRBV10-3|.|TRBJ1-5|.
CAISESGGNQPQHF
TGTGCCATCAGTGAGTCAGGAGGCAATCAGCCCCAGCATTTT
>16|TRBV6-6|.|TRBJ2-2|TRBD1
CASSPDRALATGELFF
TGTGCCAGCAGCCCGGACAGGGCACTCGCTACCGGGGAGCTGTTTTTT
>15|TRBV2|.|TRBJ2-2|TRBD2
CASSGTSGGAGELFF
TGTGCCAGCAGCGGGACTAGCGGGGGGGCCGGGGAGCTGTTTTTT
>11|TRBV18|.|TRBJ2-5|.
CASSPGETQYF
TGTGCCAGCTCACCGGGAGAGACCCAGTACTTC
>15|TRBV6-5|once|TRBJ2-5|TRBD2
CASSPAGGLLETQYF
TGTGCCAGCAGTCCAGCGGGGGGTCTCCTTGAGACCCAGTACTTC